The 9 T cell receptor beta chains below come from one sample, sequenced in a study of shared clonotypes between healthy human individuals. Clones were read by immunoSEQ multiplex PCR, and TCRdb kept only the in-frame ones, dropping some. The sample lists 1 million to 1.3 million clones, around three quarters occurring once. The sample comprised memory CD4+ T cells from PBMCs. Subset described: CD45RA-negative fraction. These receptors were collected from a man in his late teens or twenties in good health. Some clones in this sample may be carry-over from other donors' samples.

About this clone: A much larger clone differs from this one at a single base, so this may be a read error. Other DNA sequences in this specimen translate into the identical CDR3. The chain is built from TRBV5-1 and TRBJ2-5; 8 bases are shared with TRBD1. The CDR3 consists of 15 residues. Germline V gives CDR1 SGHRS, CDR2 YFSETQ. In DNA form, the CDR3 reads TGCGCCAGCAGCACGACGGGACAGGCCCAAGAGACCCAATACTTC. As protein: CASSTTGQAQETQYF.

This chain's CDR3 is CAGRQTGYDEQYF. The CDR3 DNA reads as TGTGCCGGACGTCAGACAGGGTACGACGAGCAGTACTTC. This chain joins TRBV2 and TRBJ2-7, with TRBD1 matching over 7 bases. This CDR3 has 13 residues. CDR1 and CDR2 from the germline V gene are SNHLY and FYNNEI. The trim removed 11 bases at V and 5 bases at J, leaving 12 bases unmatched.

Notes on this clone: The sample carries other DNA sequences with the same CDR3. The chain joins TRBV5-1 to TRBJ1-3; D gene uncertain. With 0 bases removed from V and 4 bases from J, the gap between germline ends came to 8 bases. The germline V gene has CDR1 SGHRS and CDR2 YFSETQ. There are 14 residues in the CDR3. CDR3 sequence (DNA): TGCGCCAGCAGCTTGGGAACGGACGGAAACACCATATATTTT. Residues: CASSLGTDGNTIYF.

The chain carries TRBV7-6 and TRBJ2-2; D is tentatively TRBD1 or TRBD2 (7 bases each). The germline gives CDR1 SGHVS, CDR2 FNYEAQ. The CDR3 has 16 amino acids. Trimming pared 3 bases from V and 5 bases from J, leaving 16 bases between. DNA for the CDR3: TGTGCCAGCAGCTTCCTGAGACAGGGAGGGACCGGGGAGCTGTTTTTT. Encoded protein: CASSFLRQGGTGELFF.

This clone occurred a few times. This chain connects TRBV6-1 to TRBJ1-4; D not resolved. The CDR3 spans 12 residues. V was pared by 2 bases and J by 8 bases, with 6 bases between. Germline V lookup: CDR1 MNHNS, CDR2 SASEGT. The DNA for the CDR3 is TGTGCCAGCAGTGAATTCTGGGAAAAACTGTTTTTT. This translates into CASSEFWEKLFF.

The gene calls are TRBV6-1 and TRBJ1-5; no clear D. Germline V lookup: CDR1 MNHNS, CDR2 SASEGT. The CDR3 spans 12 residues. V lost 11 bases to trimming and J lost 7 bases, with 15 bases between them. The CDR3 is CASQATTQPQHF. CDR3 in DNA: TGTGCCTCCCAAGCCACGACGCAGCCCCAGCATTTT.

This clone was counted only a few times. One end of the junction is discordant with germline, which a read error may explain. V usage is TRBV6-4 and J usage is TRBJ2-5, with D perhaps TRBD2 (6 bases). The CDR3 totals 13 residues. Per germline, CDR1 MRHNA and CDR2 SNTAGT. In DNA form, the CDR3 reads TGTGCCAGTAGTGGACTAATCCAAGAGACCCAGTACTTC. This sequence encodes CASSGLIQETQYF.

The chain couples TRBV4-1 to TRBJ2-1; 7 bases are a match to TRBD2. The germline V gene encodes CDR1 MGHRA and CDR2 YSYEKL. This CDR3 has 15 residues. The junction had 7 bases not matched to a gene; V was cut back by 4 bases and J by 4 bases. In DNA form, the CDR3 reads TGCGCCAGCAGCCCGGGCGGCGGGGGTTACAATGAGCAGTTCTTC. The encoded protein is CASSPGGGGYNEQFF.

The J gene is TRBJ2-1, the V gene TRBV28; D might be TRBD2 (5 bases). This CDR3 spans 15 amino acids. Germline CDR1 reads MDHEN; CDR2 reads SYDVKM. V gave up 2 bases and J gave up 6 bases, with 14 bases separating them. The DNA for the CDR3 is TGTGCCAGCAGTTTAGTAGGGAGATTCTTCAATGAGCAGTTCTTC. It translates to CASSLVGRFFNEQFF.